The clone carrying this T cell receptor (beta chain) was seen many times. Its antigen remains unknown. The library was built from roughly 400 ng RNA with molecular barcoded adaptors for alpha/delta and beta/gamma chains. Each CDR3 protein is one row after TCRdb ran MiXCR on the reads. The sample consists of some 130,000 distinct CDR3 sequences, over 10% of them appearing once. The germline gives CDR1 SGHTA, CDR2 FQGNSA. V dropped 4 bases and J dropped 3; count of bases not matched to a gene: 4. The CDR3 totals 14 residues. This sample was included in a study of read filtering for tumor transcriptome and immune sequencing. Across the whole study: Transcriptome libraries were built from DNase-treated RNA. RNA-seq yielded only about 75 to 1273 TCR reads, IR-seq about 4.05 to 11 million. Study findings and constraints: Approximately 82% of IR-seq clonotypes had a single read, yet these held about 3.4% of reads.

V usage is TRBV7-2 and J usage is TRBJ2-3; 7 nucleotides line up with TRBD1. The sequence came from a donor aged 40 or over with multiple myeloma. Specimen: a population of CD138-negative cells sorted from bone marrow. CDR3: CASSSDRATDTQYF. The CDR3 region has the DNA TGTGCCAGCAGCTCCGACAGGGCGACAGATACGCAGTATTTT. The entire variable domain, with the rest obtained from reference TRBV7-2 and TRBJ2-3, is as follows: GAGVSQSPSNKVTEKGKDVELRCDPISGHTALYWYRQSLGQGLEFLIYFQGNSAPDKSGLPSDRFSAERTGGSVSTLTIQRTQQEDSAVYLCASSSDRATDTQYFGPGTRLTVL.